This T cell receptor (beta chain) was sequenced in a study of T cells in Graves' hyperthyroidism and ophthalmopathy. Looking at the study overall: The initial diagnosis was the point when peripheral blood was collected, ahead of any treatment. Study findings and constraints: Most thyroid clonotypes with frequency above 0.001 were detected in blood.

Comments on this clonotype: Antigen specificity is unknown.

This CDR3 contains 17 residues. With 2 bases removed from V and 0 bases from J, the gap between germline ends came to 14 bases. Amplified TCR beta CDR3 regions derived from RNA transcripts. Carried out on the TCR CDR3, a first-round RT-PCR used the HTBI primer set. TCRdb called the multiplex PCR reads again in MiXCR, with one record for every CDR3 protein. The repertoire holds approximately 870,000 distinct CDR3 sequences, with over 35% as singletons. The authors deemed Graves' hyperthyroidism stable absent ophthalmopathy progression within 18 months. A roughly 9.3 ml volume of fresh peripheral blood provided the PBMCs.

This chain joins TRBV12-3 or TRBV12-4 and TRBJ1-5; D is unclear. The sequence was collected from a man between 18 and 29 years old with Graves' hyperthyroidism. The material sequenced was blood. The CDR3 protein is CASSLTATLYSNQPQHF. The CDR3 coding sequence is TGTGCCAGCAGTTTAACTGCGACCCTTTATAGCAATCAGCCCCAGCATTTT.